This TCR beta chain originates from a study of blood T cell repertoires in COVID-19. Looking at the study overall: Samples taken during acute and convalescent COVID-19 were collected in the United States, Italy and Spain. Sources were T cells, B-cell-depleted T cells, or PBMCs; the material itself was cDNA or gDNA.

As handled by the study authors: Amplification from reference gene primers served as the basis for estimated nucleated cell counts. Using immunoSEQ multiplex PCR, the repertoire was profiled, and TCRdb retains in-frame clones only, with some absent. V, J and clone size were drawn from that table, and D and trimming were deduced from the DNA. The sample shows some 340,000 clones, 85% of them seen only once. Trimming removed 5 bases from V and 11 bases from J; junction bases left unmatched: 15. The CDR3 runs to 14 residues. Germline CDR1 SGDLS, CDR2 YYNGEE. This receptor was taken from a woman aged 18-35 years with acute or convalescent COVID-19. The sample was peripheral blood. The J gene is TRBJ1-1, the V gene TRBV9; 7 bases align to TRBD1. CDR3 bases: TGTGCCAGCAGTTATGGACAGGAATCCAGGGGGGCTTTCTTT. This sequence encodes CASSYGQESRGAFF.